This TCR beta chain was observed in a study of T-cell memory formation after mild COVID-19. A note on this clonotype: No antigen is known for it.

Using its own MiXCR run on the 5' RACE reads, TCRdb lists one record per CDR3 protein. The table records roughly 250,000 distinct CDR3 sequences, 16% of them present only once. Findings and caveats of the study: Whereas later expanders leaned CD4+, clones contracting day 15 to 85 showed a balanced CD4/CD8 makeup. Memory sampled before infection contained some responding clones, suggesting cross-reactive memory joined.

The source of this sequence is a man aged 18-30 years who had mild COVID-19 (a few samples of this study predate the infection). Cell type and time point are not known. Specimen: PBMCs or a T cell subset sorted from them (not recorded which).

The CDR3 loop reads CASSQGGGIYEQYV. Written as DNA, the CDR3 is TGTGCCAGCAGTCAAGGTGGGGGAATTTACGAGCAGTACGTC. The rearrangement uses TRBV7-9 and TRBJ2-7; D is perhaps TRBD1 or TRBD2 (5 bases each). V was trimmed by 6 bases and J by 4 bases, leaving 16 bases between them. Per the germline V gene, CDR1 is SEHNR and CDR2 is FQNEAQ (reference sequence). CDR3 size: 14 residues.